This T cell receptor beta chain was obtained from a study of shared clonotypes between healthy human individuals. For the study at large: Researchers assigned three CD4 naive, three CD4 memory, two CD8 naive and one CD8 memory plate to each donor.

Sequencing was performed with immunoSEQ multiplex PCR; in TCRdb, only in-frame clones are kept and a portion is missing. The table includes about 710,000 clones, 55% to 80% detected once. V was trimmed by 4 bases and J by 6 bases, leaving 7 bases between them. The CDR3 is 13 residues long. Germline V gene data show CDR1 as SGHVS and CDR2 as FQNEAQ. The sequenced sample was memory CD4+ T cells sorted from blood. The subset denotes: CD45RA-negative fraction. The receptor comes from a woman aged 25 to 39 in good health. V usage is TRBV7-8 and J usage is TRBJ1-6; unclear D gene. CDR3 protein: CASSSDRNSPLHF. The DNA for the CDR3 is TGTGCCAGCAGCTCGGACCGTAATTCACCCCTCCACTTT.